One sample yielded the 25 T cell receptor beta chains listed below, sequenced in a study of chemoradiotherapy in HPV16-positive cancers. Clones were read by immunoSEQ multiplex PCR, and TCRdb kept only the in-frame ones, dropping some. The data hold 8,400 or so clones, with 70% to 85% observed a single time. The specimen was obtained from a patient who underwent chemoradiotherapy. These receptor sequences come from a human donor with HPV-associated anogenital cancer.

The chain couples TRBV2 to TRBJ2-5; D gene uncertain. The J call is in doubt because the DNA end fits TRBJ2-7 better. In germline, CDR1 is SNHLY, CDR2 FYNNEI. This CDR3 has 16 residues. The CDR3 nucleotides read TGTGCCAGCGGTACCTTAGAGGCAGGCTCTTCGTACGAGCAGTACTTC. This codes for CASGTLEAGSSYEQYF.

This rearrangement joins TRBV7-2 to TRBJ1-1; D not certain. V lost 7 bases and J 0 bases, leaving 12 bases between the germline ends. Germline-derived CDR1 and CDR2 are SGHTA and FQGNSA. CDR3 length: 14 residues. CDR3 coding DNA: TGTGCCAGCAACGGCGGGGTCATGAACACTGAAGCTTTCTTT. Translated: CASNGGVMNTEAFF.

The V call is TRBV27, the J call TRBJ2-7; D perhaps matches TRBD2 (5 bases). CDR1 MNHEY and CDR2 SMNVEV come from the germline V gene (reference sequence). V gave up 10 bases and J gave up 0 bases, with 22 bases separating them. This CDR3 is 16 amino acids long. The CDR3 sequence is CATPARERIYSYEQYF. In nucleotides, the CDR3 is TGTGCCACCCCCGCGAGGGAGCGAATCTACTCCTACGAGCAGTACTTC.

The chain employs TRBV19 and TRBJ2-5; the match to TRBD1 covers 11 bases. CDR1 is LNHDA and CDR2 is SQIVND in the germline V gene (reference sequence). Trimming removed 6 bases from V and 5 bases from J; junction bases left unmatched: 11. The CDR3 spans 16 residues. The DNA of the CDR3 is TGTGCCAGTAGCAATCCTCGGGACAGGGGGTCGGAGACCCAGTACTTC. This gives the protein CASSNPRDRGSETQYF.

V is TRBV11-3 and J is TRBJ2-5; 10 bases are shared with TRBD1. The CDR3 is made up of 16 amino acids. The J segment lost 5 bases and the V segment lost 4 bases, leaving 10 bases of the junction unmatched. Looked up from germline, CDR1 is SGHNT and CDR2 is YENEEA. CDR3 region: CASSSGTGAGSETQYF. Here the CDR3 DNA reads TGTGCCAGCAGCTCCGGGACAGGGGCTGGAAGTGAGACCCAGTACTTC.

The chain links TRBV30 to TRBJ1-4; the D is unclear. CDR3 size: 13 residues. Germline lookup yields CDR1 GTSNPN and CDR2 SVGIG (reference sequence). V was shortened by 3 bases and J by 2 bases, with 7 bases between the two germline ends. CDR3 sequence: CAWSSETNEKLFF. The CDR3 nucleotides read TGTGCCTGGAGCTCCGAGACTAATGAAAAACTGTTTTTT.

In its sample, this clone was seen a few times. The V and J genes are TRBV28 and TRBJ2-3; no clear D. Trimming left V 6 bases short and J 6 bases short, with 10 bases between. The germline gives CDR1 MDHEN, CDR2 SYDVKM. The CDR3 is made up of 12 amino acids. The CDR3 reads CASRSTDDTQYF. CDR3 nucleotide sequence: TGTGCCAGCAGGTCGACTGACGATACGCAGTATTTT.

V and J are TRBV19 and TRBJ2-3, with a weak D call TRBD2 (5 bases). Trimming removed 3 bases from V and 1 base from J, with 8 bases in between. Per the germline V gene, CDR1 is LNHDA and CDR2 is SQIVND (reference sequence). There are 14 residues in the CDR3. Here the CDR3 DNA reads TGTGCCAGTAGTATGCGGGTTGGCACAGATACGCAGTATTTT. Translating gives CASSMRVGTDTQYF.

This clone came up a few times. The V gene is TRBV10-3, the J gene TRBJ2-2; D possibly corresponds to TRBD2 (6 bases). Per germline, CDR1 ENHRY and CDR2 SYGVKD. Trimming shortened V by 6 bases and J by 4 bases, and 9 bases separated the two germline ends. CDR3 length equals 13 residues. CDR3 sequence: CAIREGSTGELFF. As DNA, the CDR3 is TGTGCCATCAGGGAGGGGTCCACCGGGGAGCTGTTTTTT.

A few counts support this clone. The chain employs TRBV28 and TRBJ2-7; 11 nucleotides line up with TRBD2. CDR1 MDHEN and CDR2 SYDVKM come from the germline V gene. The CDR3 is 13 amino acids. With V trimmed by 8 bases and J by 2 bases, 2 bases remained unmatched. CDR3 sequence reads: CASLLAGAYEQYF. DNA of the CDR3: TGTGCCAGCTTACTAGCGGGGGCCTACGAGCAGTACTTC. The variable domain in full, with the rest retrieved from reference TRBV28 and TRBJ2-7, is DVKVTQSSRYLVKRTGEKVFLECVQDMDHENMFWYRQDPGLGLRLIYFSYDVKMKEKGDIPEGYSVSREKKERFSLILESASTNQTSMYLCASLLAGAYEQYFGPGTRLTVT.

The rearrangement uses TRBV5-1 and TRBJ2-2, with 8 bases identical to TRBD2. V dropped 3 bases and J dropped 1; count of bases not matched to a gene: 11. In germline, CDR1 is SGHRS, CDR2 YFSETQ. The CDR3 extends over 18 amino acids. The chain's CDR3 is CASSSKIESGGNTGELFF. CDR3 DNA sequence: TGCGCCAGCAGCTCGAAGATCGAGAGCGGGGGGAACACCGGGGAGCTGTTTTTT.

V usage is TRBV29-1 and J usage is TRBJ1-1; 7 bases align to TRBD1. The CDR3 is made up of 14 amino acids. Germline CDR1 and CDR2: SQVTM and ANQGSEA. V dropped 1 base and J dropped 8; count of bases not matched to a gene: 10. CDR3 amino acids: CSVEAHRGTTEAFF. For the CDR3, the DNA is TGCAGCGTTGAAGCCCACAGGGGAACTACGGAAGCTTTCTTT.

The chain uses TRBV4-1 and TRBJ1-2; perhaps TRBD1 as D (5 bases). The germline CDR1 and CDR2 sequences are MGHRA and YSYEKL. CDR3 length: 14 residues. Trimming cost V 2 bases and J 6 bases, with 13 bases left between them. The CDR3 DNA follows: TGCGCCAGCAGCCAAAATCAGGGTTGGAATGGCTACACCTTC. Translating gives CASSQNQGWNGYTF.

This clone was recorded once. The gene calls are TRBV20-1 and TRBJ2-1, with 7 bases that match TRBD2. The CDR3 has 11 amino acids. After removal of 4 bases from V and 15 bases from J, the junction contained 9 bases not matched to a gene. CDR1 and CDR2 (germline): DFQATT, SNEGSKA (reference sequence). CDR3 amino acids: CSATTSAYGFF. The CDR3 DNA reads as TGCAGTGCTACTACTAGCGCCTATGGGTTCTTC.

This chain uses TRBV10-3 with TRBJ1-2; D uncertain. The V gene lost 1 base and the J gene lost 4 bases, with 13 bases spanning the gap. Germline CDR1 ENHRY, CDR2 SYGVKD. The CDR3 is made up of 15 amino acids. CDR3: CAISEYQNEVYGYTF. The CDR3 region has the DNA TGTGCCATCAGTGAGTATCAGAACGAAGTCTATGGCTACACCTTC.

This chain links TRBV7-6 with TRBJ2-1; TRBD2 matches at 11 bases. The germline CDR1 and CDR2 sequences are SGHVS and FNYEAQ. The V gene end was trimmed by 2 bases and the J gene end by 8 bases; junction bases not matched to a gene: 11. The CDR3 covers 17 residues. CDR3 nucleotide sequence: TGTGCCAGCAGCTTACAATTCGGTGGACTAGCGGGCGATGAGCAGTTCTTC. This gives the protein CASSLQFGGLAGDEQFF.

The rearrangement links TRBV19 to TRBJ1-1; no reliable D call. Trimming took 6 bases from V and 1 from J, leaving 9 bases between them. CDR3 length: 13 residues. The V gene's germline CDR1 is LNHDA and CDR2 SQIVND (reference sequence). The CDR3 region is CASRGRGNTEAFF. The CDR3 bases are TGTGCCAGTAGAGGACGCGGGAACACTGAAGCTTTCTTT.

This chain links TRBV4-1 with TRBJ1-2; D not resolved. The CDR3 is 16 residues long. Trimming pared 4 bases from V and 4 bases from J, leaving 19 bases between. Per germline, CDR1 MGHRA and CDR2 YSYEKL. CDR3: CASSPSDRGTGYGYTF. The CDR3 DNA is TGCGCCAGCAGCCCCTCAGATCGGGGAACGGGCTATGGCTACACCTTC.

This sequence joins TRBV6-1 and TRBJ2-7; tentative D call: TRBD2 (6 bases). The V and J ends lost 5 bases and 5 bases respectively, with 16 bases between them. This CDR3 region has 14 residues. Germline values: CDR1 MNHNS, CDR2 SASEGT. This chain's CDR3 is CASSKLGGLDEQYF. CDR3 bases: TGTGCCAGCAGTAAGTTAGGAGGGCTGGACGAGCAGTACTTC.

The genes are TRBV28 and TRBJ2-4; D possibly corresponds to TRBD2 (7 bases). Trimming cost V 8 bases and J 1 base, with 15 bases left between them. This CDR3 has 15 amino acids. Looked up from germline, CDR1 is MDHEN and CDR2 is SYDVKM. The CDR3 region is CASERGGAAKNIQYF. The CDR3 bases are TGTGCCAGCGAAAGGGGGGGAGCGGCCAAAAACATTCAGTACTTC.

This clone was counted a few times. In nucleotides, the CDR3 is TGTGCCAGCAGCCAAGACCCGAGGGGGGGGAACCACGAGCAGTACTTC. Protein product: CASSQDPRGGNHEQYF. V gene TRBV4-2 combines with J gene TRBJ2-7, with a weak D call TRBD2 (7 bases). This CDR3 has 16 residues. Trimming shortened V by 0 bases and J by 5 bases, and 17 bases separated the two germline ends. Germline-derived CDR1 and CDR2 are LGHNA and YNFKEQ.

The rearrangement links TRBV5-1 to TRBJ2-1; TRBD2 agrees at 10 bases. The CDR3 contains 15 residues. Per the germline V gene, CDR1 is SGHRS and CDR2 is YFSETQ. The junction had 5 bases not matched to a gene; V was cut back by 4 bases and J by 4 bases. The CDR3 coding sequence is TGCGCCAGCAGCGGGAGCGGGGGGGATTACAATGAGCAGTTCTTC. It is translated as CASSGSGGDYNEQFF.

CDR3 residues: CASSLGFVGGETQYF. CDR3 coding DNA: TGTGCCAGCAGCTTAGGGTTTGTGGGAGGGGAGACCCAGTACTTC. The chain joins TRBV7-3 to TRBJ2-5; 7 nucleotides line up with TRBD2. The CDR3 spans 15 residues. J lost 5 bases, V lost 2 bases, and 8 bases had no gene match. Germline CDR1 and CDR2: SGHTA and FQGTGA.

V is TRBV7-2 and J is TRBJ1-1; 10 bases agree with TRBD1. V was pared by 0 bases and J by 8 bases, with 6 bases of the junction left unmatched. This CDR3 region has 15 residues. The germline V gene has CDR1 SGHTA and CDR2 FQGNSA. CDR3 protein: CASSLAGTGAHEAFF. The CDR3 DNA sequence: TGTGCCAGCAGCTTAGCCGGGACAGGGGCCCACGAAGCTTTCTTT.

This clone was detected only a few times. V is TRBV11-2 and J is TRBJ2-1; 10 bases are shared with TRBD2. Trimming at V came to 0 bases and at J to 9 bases, leaving 2 bases not matched to a gene. Germline CDR1 SGHAT, CDR2 FQNNGV. This CDR3 is built from 14 residues. CDR3 DNA: TGTGCCAGCAGCTTAGAGGGACTAGCGAGTGAGCAGTTCTTC. It specifies CASSLEGLASEQFF.